The 24 T cell receptor beta chains reported below all come from one sample, sequenced in a study of T cell responses to AZD1222 COVID-19 vaccine. Profiled with immunoSEQ multiplex PCR; TCRdb holds only in-frame clones, not every one. The table shows roughly 180,000 clones, with 75% to 90% occurring only once. The sequencing used peripheral blood, collected on day 0 of AZD1222 vaccination. The receptor source for this set is an adult in good health.

V is TRBV4-1 and J is TRBJ1-2; no clear D gene. Germline loops: CDR1 MGHRA, CDR2 YSYEKL. The CDR3 is made up of 12 amino acids. The V end lost 4 bases, the J end lost 2 bases, and 5 bases lay between the germline ends. The CDR3 bases are TGCGCCAGCAGCCCCAACAACTATGGCTACACCTTC. It encodes CASSPNNYGYTF.

The V gene is TRBV27, the J gene TRBJ2-7, with no clear D. Germline CDR1 MNHEY, CDR2 SMNVEV (reference sequence). CDR3 length: 10 amino acids. With 7 bases removed from V and 4 bases from J, the gap between germline ends came to 5 bases. CDR3 DNA sequence: TGTGCCAGCACGTTTTACGAGCAGTACTTC. It specifies CASTFYEQYF.

The genes are TRBV7-3 and TRBJ2-1; possibly TRBD2 for D (5 bases). The V end was cut by 5 bases, the J end by 7 bases, with 15 bases between. This CDR3 is 14 amino acids long. Germline CDR1 SGHTA, CDR2 FQGTGA. DNA of the CDR3: TGTGCCAGCAGCAAACCCGAGGGATTGAATGAGCAGTTCTTC. This gives the protein CASSKPEGLNEQFF. The complete variable domain, with remaining parts taken from reference TRBV7-3 and TRBJ2-1, reads GAGVSQTPSNKVTEKGKYVELRCDPISGHTALYWYRQSLGQGPEFLIYFQGTGAADDSGLPNDRFFAVRPEGSVSTLKIQRTERGDSAVYLCASSKPEGLNEQFFGPGTRLTVL.

The rearrangement joins TRBV15 to TRBJ1-6; D perhaps matches TRBD1 (6 bases). The V gene lost 0 bases and the J gene lost 7 bases, with 7 bases spanning the gap. This CDR3 has 14 amino acids. Germline CDR1 and CDR2: LNHNV and YYDKDF (reference sequence). The CDR3 sequence is CATSRETGNSPLHF. The CDR3 DNA sequence: TGTGCCACCAGCAGAGAAACAGGGAATTCACCCCTCCACTTT.

The chain employs TRBV5-1 and TRBJ2-1; 8 positions match TRBD2. The CDR3 sequence is 15 residues long. J was trimmed by 5 bases and V by 0 bases; bases with no gene match: 4. Germline V gene sequence: CDR1 SGHRS, CDR2 YFSETQ. CDR3 loop: CASSLAGTSNNEQFF. CDR3 DNA sequence: TGCGCCAGCAGCTTGGCCGGGACTAGTAACAATGAGCAGTTCTTC.

V gene TRBV9 combines with J gene TRBJ2-5; D could derive from TRBD1 or TRBD2 (7 bases each). Trimming took off 6 bases at V and 5 bases at J, with 20 bases between the two ends. Germline V gene data show CDR1 as SGDLS and CDR2 as YYNGEE. The CDR3 runs 15 residues. The chain's CDR3 is CASTQGGGGSETQYF. The CDR3 nucleotides read TGTGCCAGCACCCAGGGGGGAGGGGGCAGTGAGACCCAGTACTTC.

The chain uses TRBV5-6 and TRBJ2-7; TRBD2 might be the D (6 bases). The CDR3 totals 12 residues. From germline, CDR1 is SGHDT and CDR2 YYEEEE. V was shortened by 6 bases and J by 5 bases, with 12 bases between the two germline ends. The CDR3 DNA follows: TGTGCCAGCACCTGGGGGGAGGACGAGCAGTACTTC. It is translated as CASTWGEDEQYF. Combining the CDR3 with reference TRBV5-6 and TRBJ2-7 gives the whole variable domain DAGVTQSPTHLIKTRGQQVTLRCSPKSGHDTVSWYQQALGQGPQFIFQYYEEEERQRGNFPDRFSGHQFPNYSSELNVNALLLGDSALYLCASTWGEDEQYFGPGTRLTVT.

This clone was counted a single time. This chain links TRBV7-9 with TRBJ1-5; D perhaps matches TRBD1 (5 bases). The V end lost 4 bases, the J end lost 0 bases, and 10 bases lay between the germline ends. The germline gives CDR1 SEHNR, CDR2 FQNEAQ (reference sequence). The CDR3 spans 15 residues. As DNA, the CDR3 is TGTGCCAGCAGCTGGGGCGAGTATAGCAATCAGCCCCAGCATTTT. As protein: CASSWGEYSNQPQHF.

The chain links TRBV30 to TRBJ2-4; D not certain. The V gene's germline CDR1 is GTSNPN and CDR2 SVGIG (reference sequence). V was pared by 1 base and J by 3 bases, with 7 bases between. The length of the CDR3 is 13 residues. This CDR3 reads CAWSGGHKNIQYF. The CDR3 DNA is TGTGCCTGGAGTGGTGGTCACAAAAACATTCAGTACTTC.

The chain links TRBV13 to TRBJ2-7, with D possibly matching TRBD1 (5 bases). The V end lost 0 bases, the J end lost 2 bases, and 11 bases lay between the germline ends. The CDR3 consists of 15 residues. The germline gives CDR1 PRHDT, CDR2 FYEKMQ (reference sequence). The CDR3 loop is CASSLGSGRPYEQYF. CDR3 nucleotides: TGTGCCAGCAGCTTAGGTTCAGGGCGACCCTACGAGCAGTACTTC. Full variable domain (outside the CDR3, taken from reference TRBV13 and TRBJ2-7): AAGVIQSPRHLIKEKRETATLKCYPIPRHDTVYWYQQGPGQDPQFLISFYEKMQSDKGSIPDRFSAQQFSDYHSELNMSSLELGDSALYFCASSLGSGRPYEQYFGPGTRLTVT.

The chain combines TRBV7-2 with TRBJ2-3; the D gene is possibly TRBD2 (7 bases). V was cut by 2 bases and J by 3 bases, with 12 bases left in between. Germline loops: CDR1 SGHTA, CDR2 FQGNSA. There are 15 residues in the CDR3. This chain's CDR3 is CASSLTGGLTDTQYF. The CDR3 DNA sequence: TGTGCCAGCAGCTTAACGGGGGGCTTAACAGATACGCAGTATTTT.

This chain links TRBV30 with TRBJ2-7; D call uncertain. The CDR3 runs 14 residues. Deletions cut 0 bases from V and 5 bases from J, with 14 bases between. From germline, CDR1 is GTSNPN and CDR2 SVGIG (reference sequence). CDR3 in DNA: TGTGCCTGGAGTGTATCCCTTTTGGCGAACGAGCAGTACTTC. It yields the protein CAWSVSLLANEQYF.

The chain combines TRBV3-1 (or the pseudogene TRBV3-2) with TRBJ1-6; weak D call: TRBD1 (6 bases). CDR3 length: 17 amino acids. Deletions cut 5 bases from V and 3 bases from J, with 17 bases between. The germline gives CDR1 LGHDT, CDR2 YNNKEL (reference sequence). The CDR3 DNA is TGTGCCAGCAGCGGAGAAGGGGGGCGGAACTATAATTCACCCCTCCACTTT. It codes for CASSGEGGRNYNSPLHF.

The chain couples TRBV7-2 to TRBJ1-1; D unclear. Germline V CDR1 and CDR2: SGHTA, FQGNSA. Between the trimmed V and J ends, which lost 3 bases and 6 bases, there was a span of 11 bases. The CDR3 totals 13 residues. The CDR3 reads CASSFTPGAEAFF. The CDR3 DNA reads TGTGCCAGCAGCTTTACACCTGGGGCTGAAGCTTTCTTT.

The V gene is TRBV3-1 (or the pseudogene TRBV3-2), the J gene TRBJ2-1, with 8 positions matching TRBD1. The CDR3 consists of 15 residues. The ends lost 0 bases at V and 4 bases at J; junction bases unmatched: 2. Germline V gene sequence: CDR1 LGHDT, CDR2 YNNKEL (reference sequence). The CDR3 coding sequence is TGTGCCAGCAGCCAAGAGGGACAGGTTTACAATGAGCAGTTCTTC. Its translation is CASSQEGQVYNEQFF.

CDR3 region: CASGISGGVFGQFF. CDR3 nucleotides: TGTGCTAGTGGTATTAGCGGGGGGGTTTTCGGGCAGTTCTTC. The V and J genes are TRBV12-5 and TRBJ2-1, with 11 bases that match TRBD2. The CDR3 contains 14 residues. CDR1 is LGHNT, CDR2 FRNRAP, per germline. V gave up 5 bases and J gave up 12 bases; unmatched junction bases: 9.

The chain uses TRBV6-5 and TRBJ2-7; D assignment may be TRBD1 or TRBD2 (5 bases each). CDR3 length equals 15 residues. Germline V gives CDR1 MNHEY, CDR2 SVGAGI. V shed 2 bases and J shed 3 bases, with 14 bases lying between them. Written as DNA, the CDR3 is TGTGCCAGCAGTTACCTAGCAGGGTCTCTCTACGAGCAGTACGTC. It is translated as CASSYLAGSLYEQYV.

J is TRBJ1-2 and V is TRBV23-1; no definite D call. TRBV23-1 is given ORF status, its function remaining uncertain. Trimming cost V 2 bases and J 8 bases, with 12 bases left between them. CDR3 size: 13 residues. CDR3 amino acids: CASSQGPAVGYTF. The CDR3 DNA reads as TGCGCCAGCAGTCAAGGGCCTGCCGTGGGCTACACCTTC.

The CDR3 region has the DNA TGTGCCAGTAAGGCTGGTATGAATCAGCCCCAGCATTTT. This translates into CASKAGMNQPQHF. The gene calls are TRBV6-5 and TRBJ1-5; D is ambiguous. Between the trimmed V and J ends, which lost 9 bases and 4 bases, there was a span of 13 bases. The CDR3 sequence is 13 residues long. Germline V gene sequence: CDR1 MNHEY, CDR2 SVGAGI.

This clone was seen a few times. V and J are TRBV7-2 and TRBJ2-3; 9 nucleotides line up with TRBD1. The length of the CDR3 is 17 residues. Trimming took 1 base from V and 4 from J; bases not matched to a gene: 9. Germline V gives CDR1 SGHTA, CDR2 FQGNSA. CDR3 in DNA: TGTGCCAGCAGCTTAGGGTCCGGGACAGGGAGGGCAGATACGCAGTATTTT. Amino acids: CASSLGSGTGRADTQYF.

The V and J genes are TRBV28 and TRBJ1-5; D is possibly TRBD1 (6 bases). This CDR3 is built from 13 residues. From germline, CDR1 is MDHEN and CDR2 SYDVKM. V gave up 6 bases and J gave up 4 bases, with 10 bases separating them. The CDR3 region is CASSRTVNQPQHF. CDR3 DNA sequence: TGTGCCAGCAGCAGGACAGTAAATCAGCCCCAGCATTTT.

The chain joins TRBV5-1 to TRBJ2-7; 8 bases line up with TRBD2. There are 13 residues in the CDR3. Unmatched junction bases numbered 9, after V lost 6 bases and J lost 7 bases. Germline loops: CDR1 SGHRS, CDR2 YFSETQ. The CDR3 protein is CASTSGTRGEQYF. CDR3 in DNA: TGCGCCAGCACTTCCGGGACTAGGGGTGAGCAGTACTTC. The entire variable domain, with the rest obtained from reference TRBV5-1 and TRBJ2-7, is as follows: KAGVTQTPRYLIKTRGQQVTLSCSPISGHRSVSWYQQTPGQGLQFLFEYFSETQRNKGNFPGRFSGRQFSNSRSEMNVSTLELGDSALYLCASTSGTRGEQYFGPGTRLTVT.

The gene calls are TRBV7-3 and TRBJ2-2; 8 nucleotides line up with TRBD1. Germline-derived CDR1 and CDR2 are SGHTA and FQGTGA. Unmatched junction bases numbered 1, after V lost 4 bases and J lost 0 bases. CDR3 length: 15 amino acids. The CDR3 here is CASSWTGTNTGELFF. The CDR3 DNA follows: TGTGCCAGCAGCTGGACAGGGACGAACACCGGGGAGCTGTTTTTT.

The chain carries TRBV28 and TRBJ1-1; tentatively, D is TRBD1 (6 bases). This CDR3 is 15 amino acids long. Looked up from germline, CDR1 is MDHEN and CDR2 is SYDVKM. V was cut by 4 bases and J by 2 bases, with 14 bases left in between. The CDR3 region has the DNA TGTGCCAGCAGTTGGGGTGCGGGGGCAAACACTGAAGCTTTCTTT. Amino acids: CASSWGAGANTEAFF.